A selection of T cell receptor beta chains follows, all from one sample in a study of blood T cell repertoires in COVID-19. Some clones are missing from TCRdb's copy, which holds only in-frame ones; the method was immunoSEQ multiplex PCR. The table includes approximately 100,000 clones, about 79% detected once. The sample was peripheral blood. The receptors were gathered from a woman aged 80 or over with active or convalescent COVID-19. The CDR3 runs from the conserved cysteine through the conserved F or W. D genes are given only for firm matches. The size entry is marked missing in some rows and otherwise reads once, few, many or a size class.

d_call clone_size j_call cdr3_length v_call cdr3_aa cdr3_nt
TRBD1 . TRBJ2-2 18 TRBV10-3 CAIREPGTARSHTGELFF TGTGCCATCAGGGAGCCCGGGACAGCCCGTAGCCACACCGGGGAGCTGTTTTTT
TRBD1 . TRBJ1-6 16 TRBV18 CASSPGQGMRNSPLHF TGTGCCAGCTCACCGGGACAGGGGATGAGGAATTCACCCCTCCACTTT
TRBD1 . TRBJ2-2 15 TRBV10-1 CASRISGTGAGELFF TGCGCCAGCAGGATCTCCGGGACAGGGGCCGGGGAGCTGTTTTTT
. . TRBJ2-1 15 TRBV11-1 CASSLAGVTYNEQFF TGTGCCAGCAGCTTAGCGGGAGTCACCTACAATGAGCAGTTCTTC
. . TRBJ2-2 15 TRBV5-4 CASSPPGTNTGELFF TGTGCCAGCAGCCCGCCAGGGACGAACACCGGGGAGCTGTTTTTT
TRBD2 few TRBJ2-1 16 TRBV3-1/TRBV3-2 CASSQRTSGPFDEQFF TGTGCCAGCAGCCAAAGGACTAGCGGACCCTTCGATGAGCAGTTCTTC
. . TRBJ1-5 15 TRBV7-8 CASSLAGRGRQPQHF TGTGCCAGCAGCTTAGCGGGGCGGGGGCGACAGCCCCAGCATTTT
. . TRBJ2-7 14 TRBV15 CATSRGGSSYEQYF TGTGCCACCAGCAGAGGTGGCTCCTCCTACGAGCAGTACTTC
TRBD2 . TRBJ2-2 17 TRBV19 CASSRLAGRSRGGELFF TGTGCCAGTAGTAGACTAGCGGGGAGGAGTCGTGGCGGGGAGCTGTTTTTT
TRBD1 . TRBJ2-7 14 TRBV19 CASSIDHRGREQYF TGTGCCAGTAGTATAGATCACAGGGGGCGCGAGCAGTACTTC
TRBD1 . TRBJ1-1 15 TRBV28 CASSVPGGSNTEAFF TGTGCCAGCAGTGTACCAGGGGGCTCGAACACTGAAGCTTTCTTT
TRBD2 . TRBJ2-1 13 TRBV25-1 CASSAGGLDEQFF TGTGCCAGCAGTGCGGGAGGACTAGACGAGCAGTTCTTC
TRBD2 once TRBJ2-1 18 TRBV5-1 CASSLAVSSGILYNEQFF TGCGCCAGCAGCTTGGCCGTGTCTAGCGGGATTCTCTACAATGAGCAGTTCTTC
TRBD1 . TRBJ2-1 16 TRBV13 CASSARGQGRINEQFF TGTGCCAGCAGCGCCAGAGGACAGGGAAGAATCAATGAGCAGTTCTTC
TRBD1 once TRBJ1-4 14 TRBV7-9 CASSSQGTNEKLFF TGTGCCAGCAGCTCACAGGGGACTAATGAAAAACTGTTTTTT
. . TRBJ2-1 16 TRBV4-1 CASSTSGAPSYNEQFF TGCGCCAGCAGCACGAGCGGCGCCCCCTCCTACAATGAGCAGTTCTTC
. . TRBJ1-2 12 TRBV28 CASRGATYGYTF TGTGCCAGCAGAGGGGCGACGTATGGCTACACCTTC
. . TRBJ2-4 14 TRBV28 CASSPPWGGDIQYF TGTGCCAGCAGTCCTCCTTGGGGAGGTGACATTCAGTACTTC
. few TRBJ2-5 13 TRBV6-2/TRBV6-3 CASSPRVEETQYF TGTGCCAGCAGCCCCAGGGTGGAAGAGACCCAGTACTTC
. . TRBJ1-2 13 TRBV5-1 CASSLEVQAGYTF TGCGCCAGCAGCTTGGAGGTGCAGGCTGGCTACACCTTC
TRBD2 . TRBJ2-3 14 TRBV14 CASSQAGGLNTQYF TGTGCCAGCAGCCAGGCGGGGGGTTTAAATACGCAGTATTTT
. . TRBJ2-2 17 TRBV4-1 CASSQPPGGPKTGELFF TGCGCCAGCAGCCAGCCCCCCGGCGGTCCGAAGACCGGGGAGCTGTTTTTT
TRBD1 . TRBJ2-2 15 TRBV7-2 CASSPRTGGAGELFF TGTGCCAGCAGCCCACGGACAGGGGGCGCCGGGGAGCTGTTTTTT
. . TRBJ2-4 15 TRBV27 CASSSTGTAKNIQYF TGTGCCAGCAGTTCAACGGGAACCGCCAAAAACATTCAGTACTTC
. . TRBJ1-1 12 TRBV28 CASSLSRGSAFF TGTGCCAGCAGTTTATCACGAGGTTCGGCTTTCTTT
TRBD1 . TRBJ2-7 14 TRBV5-1 CASTQGTGDGEQYF TGCGCCAGCACTCAAGGGACAGGGGATGGGGAGCAGTACTTC
TRBD2 . TRBJ2-1 15 TRBV5-5 CASSQLAGAYNEQFF TGTGCCAGCAGTCAACTAGCGGGAGCCTACAATGAGCAGTTCTTC
TRBD2 . TRBJ2-7 18 TRBV3-1/TRBV3-2 CASSQGRTSGRVPFQQYF TGTGCCAGCAGCCAAGGCCGGACTAGCGGGAGGGTACCCTTTCAGCAGTACTTC
. . TRBJ1-1 14 TRBV3-1/TRBV3-2 CASSEQGGITEAFF TGTGCCAGCAGCGAACAGGGAGGGATCACTGAAGCTTTCTTT
. once TRBJ2-1 17 TRBV28 CASSALRGTSSYNEQFF TGTGCCAGCAGTGCCTTGAGGGGGACGAGCTCCTACAATGAGCAGTTCTTC
. . TRBJ2-3 15 TRBV11-3 CASSLGQLSTDTQYF TGTGCCAGCAGCTTAGGACAGCTGAGCACAGATACGCAGTATTTT
TRBD2 once TRBJ2-1 16 TRBV28 CASRKGTSGSYNEQFF TGTGCCAGCAGGAAGGGGACTAGCGGTTCCTACAATGAGCAGTTCTTC
TRBD1 . TRBJ1-2 13 TRBV28 CATLWTGRLGYTF TGTGCCACCCTCTGGACAGGGAGGCTTGGCTACACCTTC
TRBD1 . TRBJ2-4 15 TRBV9 CASSVGSGTENIQYF TGTGCCAGCAGCGTAGGTTCCGGGACAGAAAACATTCAGTACTTC
TRBD1 . TRBJ2-1 16 TRBV24-1 CATSDTGTGAYNEQFF TGTGCCACCAGTGATACCGGGACAGGGGCCTACAATGAGCAGTTCTTC
. . TRBJ2-6 15 TRBV9 CASSVVGSGANVLTF TGTGCCAGCAGCGTAGTTGGTAGTGGGGCCAACGTCCTGACTTTC
. . TRBJ2-7 14 TRBV9 CASSVEENPYEQYF TGTGCCAGCAGCGTAGAGGAGAACCCCTACGAGCAGTACTTC
TRBD1 . TRBJ1-3 15 TRBV7-3 CASSKEGAAGNTIYF TGTGCCAGCAGCAAAGAGGGGGCTGCGGGAAACACCATATATTTT
. once TRBJ1-1 15 TRBV5-1 CASSPLQGINTEAFF TGCGCCAGCAGCCCTCTGCAGGGGATAAACACTGAAGCTTTCTTT
. . TRBJ1-5 14 TRBV5-1 CASSLAPGDQPQHF TGCGCCAGCAGCTTGGCCCCCGGGGATCAGCCCCAGCATTTT